What follows is one TCR beta chain and its context. The data derive from a study of T-cell memory formation after mild COVID-19. The trim removed 5 bases at V and 1 base at J, leaving 4 bases unmatched. CDR1 is KGHSH and CDR2 is LQKENI in the germline V gene. The CDR3 is 14 amino acids. Each CDR3 protein is one row after TCRdb ran MiXCR on the 5' RACE reads. Of about 170,000 distinct CDR3 sequences listed, over 10% were seen once; the top ten hold about 3.6%. Input material: PBMCs or a T cell subset sorted from them (not recorded which). This chain uses TRBV18 with TRBJ1-1; 7 nucleotides agree with TRBD1. This sequence originates from a man aged 18 to 29 who had mild COVID-19 (a few samples of this study predate the infection). Cell type and time point are not known. CDR3 amino acids: CASSTDRANTEAFF. The CDR3 nucleotides are TGTGCCAGCTCAACTGACAGGGCGAACACTGAAGCTTTCTTT.